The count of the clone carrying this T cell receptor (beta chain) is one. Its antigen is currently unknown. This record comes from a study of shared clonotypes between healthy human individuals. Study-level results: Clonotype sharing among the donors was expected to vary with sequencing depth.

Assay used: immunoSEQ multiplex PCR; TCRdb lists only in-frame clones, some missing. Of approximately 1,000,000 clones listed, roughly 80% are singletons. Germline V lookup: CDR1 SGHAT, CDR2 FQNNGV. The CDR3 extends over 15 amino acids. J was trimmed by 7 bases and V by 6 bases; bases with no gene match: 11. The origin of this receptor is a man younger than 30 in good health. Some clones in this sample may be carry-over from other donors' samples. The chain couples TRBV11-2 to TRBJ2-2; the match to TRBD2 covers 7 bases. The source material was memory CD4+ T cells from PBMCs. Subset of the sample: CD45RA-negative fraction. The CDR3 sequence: CASRPGEGGDGELFF. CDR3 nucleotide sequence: TGTGCCAGCAGACCGGGAGAGGGAGGGGACGGGGAGCTGTTTTTT.